Ten or more counts support the clone carrying this TCR beta chain. Its cognate antigen is unknown. The germline gives CDR1 SGHKS, CDR2 YYEKEE (reference sequence). Trimming stripped 0 bases from V and 2 bases from J, with 11 bases between. The CDR3 sequence is 15 residues long. This sample is drawn from a study of T cells in Graves' hyperthyroidism and ophthalmopathy. Broader study findings: Among clonotypes expanded in thyroid above 0.001, most were also found in blood. Ophthalmopathy was model-predicted a median approximately 6.9 months pre-onset.

Inclusion characteristics of ophthalmopathy patients comprised a Clinical Activity Score of at least 3, a NOSPECS grade of at least 4, and duration under 3 months. Any patient presenting with uncontrolled infection, other autoimmune disease, pregnancy or lactation was left out. Amplification yielded TCR beta CDR3 regions, with RNA transcripts as the source. HTBI primers were employed in a first-round RT-PCR of the TCR CDR3. Via MiXCR, TCRdb re-called the multiplex PCR reads, giving one row per CDR3 protein. The data show 350,000 or so distinct CDR3 sequences, with roughly 20% seen just once and less than 20% held by the top ten.

The rearrangement links TRBV5-5 to TRBJ1-1; no firm D call. Sample: blood. The sequence was collected from a woman aged 40 to 50 with Graves' ophthalmopathy. For the CDR3, the DNA is TGTGCCAGCAGCTTGGAGCCCGCAGGCAACACTGAAGCTTTCTTT. It codes for CASSLEPAGNTEAFF.